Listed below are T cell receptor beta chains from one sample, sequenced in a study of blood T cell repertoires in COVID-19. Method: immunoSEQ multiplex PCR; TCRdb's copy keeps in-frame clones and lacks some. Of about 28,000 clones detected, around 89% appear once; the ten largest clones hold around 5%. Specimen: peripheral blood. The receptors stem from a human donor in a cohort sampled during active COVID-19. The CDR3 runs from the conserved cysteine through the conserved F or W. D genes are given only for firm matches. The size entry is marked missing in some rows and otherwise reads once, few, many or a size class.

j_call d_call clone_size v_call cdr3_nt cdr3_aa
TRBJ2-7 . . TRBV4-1 TGCGCCAGCAGCAGAGGACAGTACTACGAGCAGTACTTC CASSRGQYYEQYF
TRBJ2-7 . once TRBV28 TGTGCCACCGCGTCGGTTTACGAGCAGTACTTC CATASVYEQYF
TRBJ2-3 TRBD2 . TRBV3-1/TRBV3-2 TGTGCCAGCAGCCCCTTCGCGGGGCGGGGGAAAGATACGCAGTATTTT CASSPFAGRGKDTQYF
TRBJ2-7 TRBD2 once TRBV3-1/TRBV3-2 TGTGCCAGCAGCCCGACTAGCACCTCCTACGAGCAGTACTTC CASSPTSTSYEQYF
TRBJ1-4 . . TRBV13 TGTGCCAGCAGCTTAGCTTCGGGAGTTAATGAAAAACTGTTTTTT CASSLASGVNEKLFF
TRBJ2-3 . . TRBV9 TGTGCCAGCAGCGTAGGGTCGGGGGGCACAGATACGCAGTATTTT CASSVGSGGTDTQYF
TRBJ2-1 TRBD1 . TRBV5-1 TGCGCCAGCAGCTCCGGGACAGGGTCTGGCAATGAGCAGTTCTTC CASSSGTGSGNEQFF
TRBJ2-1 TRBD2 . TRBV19 TGTGCCAGTAGACTAGCGGGCTCCTACAATGAGCAGTTCTTC CASRLAGSYNEQFF
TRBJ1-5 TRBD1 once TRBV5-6 TGTGCCAGCAGCGCCTACAGGGGGTCCAATCAGCCCCAGCATTTT CASSAYRGSNQPQHF
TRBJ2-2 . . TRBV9 TGTGCCAGCAGCGTAGCAGGTAACACCGGGGAGCTGTTTTTT CASSVAGNTGELFF
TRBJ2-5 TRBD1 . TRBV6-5 TGTGCCAGCAGCAGAACAGGGGGCGCACAGACCCAGTACTTC CASSRTGGAQTQYF
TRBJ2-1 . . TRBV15 TGTGCCACCAGCAGCGACTGGAATGAGCAGTTCTTC CATSSDWNEQFF
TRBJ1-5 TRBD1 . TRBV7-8 TGTGCCAGCAGCTCGGACGGGAGACAGGGTCAACAGCCCCAGCATTTT CASSSDGRQGQQPQHF
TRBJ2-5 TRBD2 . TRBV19 TGTGCCAGTAACCCTTCGGGAGGGCAGGTTGGAGAGACCCAGTACTTC CASNPSGGQVGETQYF
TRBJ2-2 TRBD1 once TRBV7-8 TGTGCCAGCAGCTTAGCCAGGTCGGGACAGGGCTCGGCCGGGGAGCTGTTTTTT CASSLARSGQGSAGELFF
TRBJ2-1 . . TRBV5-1 TGCGCCAGCAGCTTGGGCCAGTCGGGGTCTGAGCAGTTCTTC CASSLGQSGSEQFF
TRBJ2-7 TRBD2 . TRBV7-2 TGTGCCAGCAGCTCTAATCCAGCGGGGGGGCCCTACGAGCAGTACTTC CASSSNPAGGPYEQYF
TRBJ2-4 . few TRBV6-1 TGTGCCAGCAGCGAAGCCAGAGGGCCTCGAGCCAAAAACATTCAGTACTTC CASSEARGPRAKNIQYF
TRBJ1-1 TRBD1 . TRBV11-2 TGTGCCAGCAGCTTACCCGGGACAGGGAATGCTTTCTTT CASSLPGTGNAFF
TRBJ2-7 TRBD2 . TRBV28 TGTGCCAGCAGTTACGGGGGACTAGCGGGGGGCTACGAGCAGTACTTC CASSYGGLAGGYEQYF
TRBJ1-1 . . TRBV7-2 TGTGCCAGCAGCTTAGTATTGGGTGAGGACACTGAAGCTTTCTTT CASSLVLGEDTEAFF
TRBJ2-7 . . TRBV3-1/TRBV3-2 TGTGCCAGCAGCCCCCGGACTCAAGTCTACGAGCAGTACTTC CASSPRTQVYEQYF
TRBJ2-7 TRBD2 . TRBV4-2 TGTGCCAGCAGCCAACTTAGCGGGGGGGGTTACGAGCAGTACTTC CASSQLSGGGYEQYF
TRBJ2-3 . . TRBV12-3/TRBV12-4 TGTGCCAGCAGTCTAGATACGCAGTATTTT CASSLDTQYF
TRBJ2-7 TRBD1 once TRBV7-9 TGTGCCAGCACCTCGGACAGGATCTCCTACGAGCAGTACTTC CASTSDRISYEQYF
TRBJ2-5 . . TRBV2 TGTGCCAGTGGAAGACCGGACCCCCGGGGTGAGACCCAGTACTTC CASGRPDPRGETQYF
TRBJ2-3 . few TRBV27 TGTGCCAGCACCCCCCTTTCAGCGGCTAAAGATACGCAGTATTTT CASTPLSAAKDTQYF
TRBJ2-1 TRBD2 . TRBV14 TGTGCCAGCAGCCAACCCGGACTAGCGGGGTTCTACAATGAGCAGTTCTTC CASSQPGLAGFYNEQFF
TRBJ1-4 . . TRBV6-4 TGTGCCAGCAGTGACTCGAGGACAGATGATGAAAAACTGTTTTTT CASSDSRTDDEKLFF
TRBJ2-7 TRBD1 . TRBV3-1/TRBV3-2 TGTGCCAGCAGCCAAGCTCGGACAGGGTCCGAGCAGTACTTC CASSQARTGSEQYF
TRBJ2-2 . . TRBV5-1 TGCGCCAGCAGTAGGCAGGGGAACACCGGGGAGCTGTTTTTT CASSRQGNTGELFF
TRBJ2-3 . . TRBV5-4 TGTGCCAGCAGCTTGGTGGCTAGGGATACGCAGTATTTT CASSLVARDTQYF